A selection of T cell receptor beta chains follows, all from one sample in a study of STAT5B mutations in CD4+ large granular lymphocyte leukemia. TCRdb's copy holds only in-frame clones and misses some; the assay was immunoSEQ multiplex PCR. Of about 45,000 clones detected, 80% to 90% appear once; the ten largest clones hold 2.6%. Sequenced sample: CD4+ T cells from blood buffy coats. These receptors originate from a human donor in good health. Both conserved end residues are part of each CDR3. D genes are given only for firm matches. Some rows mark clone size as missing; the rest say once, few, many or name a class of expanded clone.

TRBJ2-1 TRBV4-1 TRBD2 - CASSPLPSGRGDEQFF TGCGCCAGCAGCCCCCTGCCTAGCGGGAGGGGTGATGAGCAGTTCTTC
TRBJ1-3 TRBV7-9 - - CASSRREVGNTIYF TGTGCCAGCAGCCGCCGGGAGGTCGGAAACACCATATATTTT
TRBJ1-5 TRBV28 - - CASRTDSNQPQHF TGTGCCAGCAGGACAGATAGCAATCAGCCCCAGCATTTT
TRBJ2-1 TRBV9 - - CASSVAKTEQFF TGTGCCAGCAGCGTAGCTAAGACAGAGCAGTTCTTC
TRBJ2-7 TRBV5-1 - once CASSLAPGSYEQYF TGCGCCAGCAGCTTGGCCCCGGGCTCCTACGAGCAGTACTTC
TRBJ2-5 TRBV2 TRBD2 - CASSDPSGRGQETQYF TGTGCCAGCAGTGACCCTAGCGGGAGAGGGCAAGAGACCCAGTACTTC
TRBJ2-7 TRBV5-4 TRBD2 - CASSLVREGLGEQYF TGTGCCAGCAGCTTGGTCCGGGAGGGCTTGGGGGAGCAGTACTTC
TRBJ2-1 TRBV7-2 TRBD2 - CASSAGLAHNEQFF TGTGCCAGCAGCGCGGGACTAGCGCACAATGAGCAGTTCTTC
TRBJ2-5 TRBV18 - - CASSERLGAETQYF TGTGCCAGCTCAGAGCGCTTGGGTGCCGAGACCCAGTACTTC
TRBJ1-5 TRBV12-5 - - CASGLGSGGRQPQHF TGTGCTAGTGGTTTGGGTTCTGGGGGCCGGCAGCCCCAGCATTTT
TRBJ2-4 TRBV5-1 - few CASERADNKNIQYF TGCGCCAGCGAGAGGGCGGATAACAAAAACATTCAGTACTTC
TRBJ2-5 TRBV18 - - CASSPTGTRETQYF TGTGCCAGCTCACCGACCGGAACGCGAGAGACCCAGTACTTC
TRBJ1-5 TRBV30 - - CACQGSDSNQPQHF TGTGCCTGCCAGGGAAGCGATAGCAATCAGCCCCAGCATTTT
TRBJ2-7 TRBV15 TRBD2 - CATSRELAGLYEQYF TGTGCCACCAGCAGAGAGTTAGCGGGGCTCTACGAGCAGTACTTC
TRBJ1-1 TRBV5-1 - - CASSLTATVITEAFF TGCGCCAGCAGCCTAACCGCGACAGTTATCACTGAAGCTTTCTTT
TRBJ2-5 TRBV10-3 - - CASQGTRTQYF TGTGCCTCTCAAGGGACTCGGACCCAGTACTTC
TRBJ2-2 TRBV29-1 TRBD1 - CSVDHTGGSGELFF TGCAGCGTTGATCACACAGGGGGATCCGGGGAGCTGTTTTTT
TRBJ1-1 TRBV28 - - CASSAAGGVEAFF TGTGCCAGCAGTGCGGCGGGTGGCGTTGAAGCTTTCTTT
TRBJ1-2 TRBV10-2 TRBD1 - CASSSGTGNYGYTF TGCGCCAGCAGCTCCGGGACAGGGAACTATGGCTACACCTTC
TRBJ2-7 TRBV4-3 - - CASSQQASYEQYF TGCGCCAGCAGCCAACAGGCCTCCTACGAGCAGTACTTC
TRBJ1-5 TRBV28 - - CASSLGTGKTQHF TGTGCCAGCAGTCTAGGGACTGGAAAGACCCAGCATTTT
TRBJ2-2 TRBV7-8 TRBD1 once CASSPTGTGSTGELFF TGTGCCAGCAGCCCCACCGGGACAGGGTCCACCGGGGAGCTGTTTTTT
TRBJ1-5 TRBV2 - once CASEHQTFSNQPQHF TGTGCCAGCGAGCACCAGACGTTTAGCAATCAGCCCCAGCATTTT
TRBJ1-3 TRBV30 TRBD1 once CAWRGTVNSGNTIYF TGTGCCTGGAGGGGGACAGTCAACTCTGGAAACACCATATATTTT
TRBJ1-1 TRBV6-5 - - CASSYSTEAFF TGTGCCAGCAGTTACTCGACTGAAGCTTTCTTT
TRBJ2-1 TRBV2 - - CASRLDWSSEQFF TGTGCCAGCAGGCTTGACTGGTCCTCGGAGCAGTTCTTC
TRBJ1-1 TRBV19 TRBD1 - CASSTPPGTGNTEAFF TGTGCCAGTAGTACCCCCCCCGGGACAGGGAACACTGAAGCTTTCTTT
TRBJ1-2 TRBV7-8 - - CASSLVPEDGYTF TGTGCCAGCAGCTTAGTCCCAGAAGATGGCTACACCTTC
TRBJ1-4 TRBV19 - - CASSIFPTPNNEKLFF TGTGCCAGTAGTATATTCCCGACACCGAATAATGAAAAACTGTTTTTT
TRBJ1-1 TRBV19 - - CASSIDSIGTEAFF TGTGCCAGTAGTATCGACTCCATCGGGACTGAAGCTTTCTTT
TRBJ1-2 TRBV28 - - CASSLSGTHGYTF TGTGCCAGCAGTTTATCAGGAACGCATGGCTACACCTTC
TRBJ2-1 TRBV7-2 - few CASSPYGTDQLF TGTGCCAGCAGCCCGTACGGGACGGATCAACTCTTC
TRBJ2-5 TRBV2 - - CASSLHRREETQYF TGTGCCAGCAGCCTCCATAGGCGGGAAGAGACCCAGTACTTC
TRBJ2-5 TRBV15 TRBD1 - CATSRVGGGETQYF TGTGCCACCAGCAGGGTAGGGGGCGGTGAGACCCAGTACTTC
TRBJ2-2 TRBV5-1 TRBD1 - CASSLEGQATGELFF TGCGCCAGCAGCTTGGAGGGACAGGCCACCGGGGAGCTGTTTTTT
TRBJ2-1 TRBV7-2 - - CASSPGGVYNEQFF TGTGCCAGCAGCCCGGGGGGCGTCTACAATGAGCAGTTCTTC
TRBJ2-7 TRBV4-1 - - CASSQGRGSYEQYF TGCGCCAGCAGCCAAGGTAGGGGGAGCTACGAGCAGTACTTC
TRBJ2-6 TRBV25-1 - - CASSGFSVRGANVLTF TGTGCCAGCAGTGGTTTCTCTGTGAGGGGGGCCAACGTCCTGACTTTC
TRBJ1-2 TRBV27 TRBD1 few CASRSTGKANYGYTF TGTGCCAGCAGATCGACAGGGAAAGCTAACTATGGCTACACCTTC
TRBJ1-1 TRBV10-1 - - CARKGQHSGNTEAFF TGCGCCAGGAAAGGACAGCATAGCGGGAACACTGAAGCTTTCTTT
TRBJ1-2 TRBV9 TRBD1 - CASSVGGQGDYGYTF TGTGCCAGCAGCGTAGGTGGACAGGGAGACTATGGCTACACCTTC
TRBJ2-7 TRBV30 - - CAWSPGTATYEQYF TGTGCCTGGAGTCCCGGGACGGCTACCTACGAGCAGTACTTC
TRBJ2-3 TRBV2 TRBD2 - CASNYQREGRNTQYF TGTGCCAGCAACTACCAGCGGGAGGGCCGAAATACGCAGTATTTT
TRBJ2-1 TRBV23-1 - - CASRTGPFSYNEQFF TGCGCCAGCAGGACCGGACCATTCTCCTACAATGAGCAGTTCTTC
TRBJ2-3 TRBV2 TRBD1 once CAGRGQNTQYF TGTGCCGGCAGGGGGCAAAATACGCAGTATTTT
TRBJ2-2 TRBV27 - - CASTGTGDWPGELFF TGTGCCAGCACGGGGACGGGAGATTGGCCCGGGGAGCTGTTTTTT
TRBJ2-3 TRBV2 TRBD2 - CASSDWGGRSTDTQYF TGTGCCAGCAGTGACTGGGGAGGGAGAAGCACAGATACGCAGTATTTT
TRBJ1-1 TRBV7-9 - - CASSLSTITEAFF TGTGCCAGCAGCTTGTCGACTATCACTGAAGCTTTCTTT
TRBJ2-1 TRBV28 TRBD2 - CASSLRGLAYNEQFF TGTGCCAGCAGTCTTCGGGGACTAGCCTACAATGAGCAGTTCTTC
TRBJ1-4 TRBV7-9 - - CASSLGGGRAGEKLFF TGTGCCAGCAGCTTAGGGGGCGGCAGGGCAGGCGAAAAACTGTTTTTT